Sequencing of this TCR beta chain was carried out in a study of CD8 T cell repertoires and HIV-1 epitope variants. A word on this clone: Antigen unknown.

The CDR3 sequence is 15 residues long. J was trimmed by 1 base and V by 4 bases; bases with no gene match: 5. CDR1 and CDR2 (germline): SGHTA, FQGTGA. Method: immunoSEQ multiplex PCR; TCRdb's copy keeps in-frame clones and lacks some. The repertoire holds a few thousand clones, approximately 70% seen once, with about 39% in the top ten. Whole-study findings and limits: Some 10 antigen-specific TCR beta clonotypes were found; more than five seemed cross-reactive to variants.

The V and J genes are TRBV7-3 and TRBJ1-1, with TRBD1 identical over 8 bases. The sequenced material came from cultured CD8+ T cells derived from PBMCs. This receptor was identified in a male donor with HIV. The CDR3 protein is CASSSRTGKNTEAFF. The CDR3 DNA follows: TGTGCCAGCAGCTCCCGGACAGGGAAGAACACTGAAGCTTTCTTT.